A single sample gave rise to the 16 T cell receptor beta chains below, sequenced in a study of T cells after yellow fever vaccination. MiXCR, run by TCRdb on the 5' RACE reads, gives a single entry per CDR3 protein. The table records 400,000 or so distinct CDR3 sequences, around 20% of them present only once. The material was PBMCs, obtained before the yellow fever booster vaccination. These receptors were taken from a man between 18 and 29 years old who received the YFV17D yellow fever vaccine.

This clonotype was detected only a few times. J is TRBJ2-5 and V is TRBV5-1; no definite D call. This CDR3 spans 16 amino acids. Germline CDR1 and CDR2: SGHRS and YFSETQ. V gave up 2 bases and J gave up 1 base, with 15 bases separating them. The CDR3 protein is CASSFYTSSSQETQYF. CDR3 DNA sequence: TGCGCCAGCAGCTTCTACACTTCCTCGAGCCAAGAGACCCAGTACTTC.

This clonotype was seen many times. V gene TRBV24-1 combines with J gene TRBJ1-2; D may be TRBD1 (5 bases). The V and J ends lost 4 bases and 8 bases respectively, with 10 bases between them. CDR3 size: 12 residues. Germline V CDR1 and CDR2: KGHDR, SFDVKD. The CDR3 loop reads CATSESGYGYTF. In DNA, the CDR3 is TGTGCCACCAGTGAATCAGGGTACGGCTACACCTTC.

This clonotype was counted a few times. The gene calls are TRBV7-6 and TRBJ2-1; no clear D gene. Trimming stripped 4 bases from V and 2 bases from J, with 9 bases between. CDR3 length: 14 residues. Germline values: CDR1 SGHVS, CDR2 FNYEAQ. CDR3 in amino acids: CASSSTLTYNEQFF. The CDR3 nucleotides read TGTGCCAGCAGCTCAACTCTTACCTACAATGAGCAGTTCTTC.

This clonotype was seen more than once but under ten times. The V and J genes are TRBV15 and TRBJ2-7; 8 bases match TRBD1. This CDR3 is built from 14 residues. Germline V gene sequence: CDR1 LNHNV, CDR2 YYDKDF (reference sequence). V trimming: 1 base; J trimming: 4 bases; junction bases outside the gene matches: 3. In DNA, the CDR3 is TGTGCCACCAGCAGAGGGACAGGGCAGTACGAGCAGTACTTC. It encodes CATSRGTGQYEQYF.

Here the CDR3 reads CASTGTNSNQPQHF. CDR3 coding DNA: TGCGCCAGCACCGGGACAAATAGCAATCAGCCCCAGCATTTT. V and J are TRBV10-2 and TRBJ1-5, with D possibly TRBD1 on 6 matching bases. Trimming stripped 7 bases from V and 0 bases from J, with 10 bases between. The CDR3 totals 14 residues. CDR1 is WSHSY, CDR2 SAAADI, per germline.

This clonotype was recorded many times. The J gene is TRBJ1-2, the V gene TRBV7-2; D gene ambiguous. This CDR3 has 13 amino acids. V was cut by 1 base and J by 8 bases, with 11 bases left in between. The germline V gene has CDR1 SGHTA and CDR2 FQGNSA. CDR3 sequence reads: CASSLEARGGYTF. The CDR3 nucleotides are TGTGCCAGCAGCTTAGAAGCGAGAGGCGGCTACACCTTC.

On this clonotype itself: A read error may account for a junction end that differs from germline. This chain connects TRBV7-7 to TRBJ2-2; D is undetermined. Germline values: CDR1 SSHAT, CDR2 FNYEAQ (reference sequence). CDR3 length equals 16 residues. This CDR3 is CASSLQPGANTGELFF. The CDR3 nucleotides are TGTGCTAGCAGCTTACAGCCAGGAGCTAACACCGGGGAGCTGTTTTTT.

V and J are TRBV20-1 and TRBJ2-1; no firm D call. Germline loops: CDR1 DFQATT, CDR2 SNEGSKA (reference sequence). The CDR3 runs to 13 residues. V lost 3 bases and J lost 3, with 9 bases in between. The CDR3 sequence: CSARRLDYNEQFF. The CDR3 DNA is TGCAGTGCTAGGAGACTCGACTACAATGAGCAGTTCTTC.

This clonotype has at least ten counts. The chain links TRBV6-2 or TRBV6-3 to TRBJ1-6; D remains ambiguous. The germline V and J ends were trimmed by 5 bases and 7 bases, with 12 bases remaining between them. The V gene's germline CDR1 is MNHEY and CDR2 SVGEGT. This CDR3 comprises 14 residues. The CDR3 loop reads CASSPYEANSPLHF. DNA for the CDR3: TGTGCCAGCAGTCCATACGAGGCCAATTCACCCCTCCACTTT.

This clonotype appeared many times. The chain recombines TRBV6-6 with TRBJ2-5; TRBD1 agrees at 12 bases. The germline V gene encodes CDR1 MNHNY and CDR2 SVGAGI (reference sequence). There are 15 residues in the CDR3. Trimming cost V 4 bases and J 1 base; bases outside gene matches: 1. The CDR3 region has the DNA TGTGCCAGCAGTTGGGGACAGGGGGCCCAAGAGACCCAGTACTTC. This encodes CASSWGQGAQETQYF.

The chain links TRBV12-3 or TRBV12-4 to TRBJ2-3, with 7 bases fitting TRBD1. Trimming took 6 bases from V and 5 from J; bases not matched to a gene: 17. The CDR3 covers 17 residues. CDR3 residues: CASSLLRQGTRLDTQYF. The CDR3 DNA follows: TGTGCCAGCAGCCTATTACGACAGGGAACCCGATTAGATACGCAGTATTTT.

The chain is built from TRBV7-2 and TRBJ2-5; 12 bases align to TRBD2. V lost 4 bases, J lost 5 bases, and 5 bases stayed unmatched. Germline V gives CDR1 SGHTA, CDR2 FQGNSA. The CDR3 loop spans 15 amino acids. CDR3 nucleotides: TGTGCCAGCAGCTATGGACTAGCGGGGAGGGAGACCCAGTACTTC. Translation: CASSYGLAGRETQYF.

The chain has TRBV4-2 and TRBJ2-2; the D gene is possibly TRBD2 (6 bases). The CDR3 runs 19 residues. Looked up from germline, CDR1 is LGHNA and CDR2 is YNFKEQ. V gave up 0 bases and J gave up 2 bases, with 19 bases separating them. DNA of the CDR3: TGTGCCAGCAGCCAAGATTTCGGTCCGGGACTTATAAACACCGGGGAGCTGTTTTTT. Translating it yields CASSQDFGPGLINTGELFF.

V usage is TRBV6-2 or TRBV6-3 and J usage is TRBJ1-5, with D unresolved. Trimming stripped 10 bases from V and 7 bases from J, with 17 bases between. Germline V gives CDR1 MNHEY, CDR2 SVGEGT. The length of the CDR3 is 13 residues. The CDR3 sequence: CATDGGFGQPQHF. CDR3 DNA: TGTGCCACAGATGGTGGGTTTGGACAGCCCCAGCATTTT.

Only a few counts were recorded for this clonotype. V and J are TRBV15 and TRBJ1-3, with D perhaps TRBD1 (5 bases). V was clipped by 1 base and J by 2 bases, with 6 bases between them. The V gene's germline CDR1 is LNHNV and CDR2 YYDKDF (reference sequence). CDR3 length: 14 residues. The CDR3 bases are TGTGCCACCAGCAGAGGGGGGGCTGGAAACACCATATATTTT. Residues: CATSRGGAGNTIYF.

This clonotype has more than one count but fewer than ten. The rearrangement uses TRBV7-2 and TRBJ2-2, with 7 bases that match TRBD1. Trimming removed 4 bases from V and 1 base from J; junction bases left unmatched: 3. The CDR3 contains 15 residues. Germline lookup yields CDR1 SGHTA and CDR2 FQGNSA. CDR3 protein: CASSSRQGNTGELFF. The CDR3 region has the DNA TGTGCCAGCAGCTCCAGACAGGGGAACACCGGGGAGCTGTTTTTT.